Following are 28 T cell receptor beta chains from one sample sequenced in a study of blood T cell repertoires in COVID-19. Repertoires were generated with immunoSEQ multiplex PCR, while TCRdb's copy carries only in-frame clones and drops some. This sample has about 530,000 clones, with approximately 91% found just once. The sequenced sample consisted of peripheral blood. Receptors were obtained from a woman in her 50s with COVID-19, enrolled during active disease.

CDR3: CASSGAGTGSLTEAFF. CDR3 in DNA: TGTGCCAGCAGCGGAGCCGGGACAGGGAGTCTCACTGAAGCTTTCTTT. The chain employs TRBV9 and TRBJ1-1, with TRBD1 identical over 9 bases. After removal of 3 bases from V and 4 bases from J, the junction contained 10 bases not matched to a gene. Per the germline V gene, CDR1 is SGDLS and CDR2 is YYNGEE. The CDR3 runs 16 residues.

This rearrangement joins TRBV6-1 to TRBJ2-7, with TRBD1 as a possible D gene (6 bases). Looked up from germline, CDR1 is MNHNS and CDR2 is SASEGT. The CDR3 covers 17 residues. Deletions cut 0 bases from V and 1 base from J, with 16 bases between. This chain's CDR3 is CASSEAMLRDKSYEQYF. In DNA form, the CDR3 reads TGTGCCAGCAGTGAAGCTATGCTTAGGGACAAGTCCTACGAGCAGTACTTC.

The rearrangement uses TRBV28 and TRBJ1-4; TRBD1 matches 9 bases. Per the germline V gene, CDR1 is MDHEN and CDR2 is SYDVKM. Germline trimming cut 8 bases from V and 11 bases from J; bases unmatched to any gene: 6. The CDR3 runs to 12 residues. The CDR3 nucleotides are TGTGCCAGCCGGACAGGGGATCAGAAACTGTTTTTT. As protein: CASRTGDQKLFF.

This sequence joins TRBV10-2 and TRBJ1-6; no firm D call. CDR3 length: 16 residues. The ends were cut back, 6 bases at V and 1 base at J, with 13 bases in the middle. CDR1 is WSHSY and CDR2 is SAAADI in the germline V gene. The CDR3 nucleotides are TGCGCCAGCAGCCCATTATCGGGGTCCTATAATTCACCCCTCCACTTT. Translation gives CASSPLSGSYNSPLHF.

V usage is TRBV11-2 and J usage is TRBJ1-1, with D possibly matching TRBD1 (5 bases). The V gene's germline CDR1 is SGHAT and CDR2 FQNNGV. Trimming removed 4 bases from V and 2 bases from J, with 17 bases in between. The CDR3 is 16 residues long. This chain's CDR3 is CASSSLPRGRNTEAFF. The CDR3 nucleotides are TGTGCCAGCAGCTCCTTACCAAGGGGTCGAAACACTGAAGCTTTCTTT.

The V and J genes are TRBV9 and TRBJ2-1, with D possibly matching TRBD2 (6 bases). Germline V lookup: CDR1 SGDLS, CDR2 YYNGEE. V shed 0 bases and J shed 9 bases, with 16 bases lying between them. There are 15 residues in the CDR3. This chain's CDR3 is CASSVEGAGLAEQFF. For the CDR3, the DNA is TGTGCCAGCAGCGTAGAAGGGGCGGGATTAGCTGAGCAGTTCTTC.

This chain uses TRBV19 with TRBJ1-6; no reliable D call. V was trimmed by 1 base and J by 7 bases, leaving 17 bases between them. The CDR3 totals 17 residues. CDR1 and CDR2 from the germline V gene are LNHDA and SQIVND (reference sequence). The CDR3 DNA is TGTGCCAGTAGTATAGTCCCGGGCCCAGCGGGAAATTCACCCCTCCACTTT. This encodes CASSIVPGPAGNSPLHF.

The chain carries TRBV28 and TRBJ2-3; 11 positions match TRBD1. V was pared by 6 bases and J by 2 bases, with 7 bases of the junction left unmatched. The CDR3 is made up of 16 amino acids. CDR1 is MDHEN and CDR2 is SYDVKM in the germline V gene. CDR3 residues: CASSQGQGEVTDTQYF. As DNA, the CDR3 is TGTGCCAGCAGCCAGGGACAGGGGGAGGTCACAGATACGCAGTATTTT. Looking up the rest from reference TRBV28 and TRBJ2-3 gives the full variable domain: DVKVTQSSRYLVKRTGEKVFLECVQDMDHENMFWYRQDPGLGLRLIYFSYDVKMKEKGDIPEGYSVSREKKERFSLILESASTNQTSMYLCASSQGQGEVTDTQYFGPGTRLTVL.

V gene TRBV7-2 combines with J gene TRBJ2-7, with 9 bases that match TRBD2. The CDR3 covers 16 residues. Germline CDR1 is SGHTA and CDR2 is FQGNSA. V lost 4 bases and J lost 5; bases outside the gene matches: 12. CDR3 DNA sequence: TGTGCCAGCAGCTCCTACCCGGCTAGCGGGGTCGACGAGCAGTACTTC. Encoded protein: CASSSYPASGVDEQYF.

V is TRBV12-3 or TRBV12-4 and J is TRBJ2-1, with 9 positions matching TRBD1. The CDR3 runs to 13 residues. With 6 bases clipped from V and 10 bases from J, the junction kept 7 bases outside the gene matches. This CDR3 reads CASRKTGGDEQFF. In nucleotides, the CDR3 is TGTGCCAGCAGGAAGACAGGGGGAGACGAGCAGTTCTTC.

The sample holds one count of this clone. The V gene is TRBV12-3 or TRBV12-4, the J gene TRBJ2-7, with D hard to call. The CDR3 is 12 residues long. The V and J ends lost 2 bases and 6 bases respectively, with 8 bases between them. The chain's CDR3 is CASSLTLSEQYF. In DNA form, the CDR3 reads TGTGCCAGCAGTTTAACCCTCAGCGAGCAGTACTTC.

The chain employs TRBV7-2 and TRBJ1-1; D may be TRBD1 (5 bases). V lost 2 bases and J lost 3, with 13 bases in between. The CDR3 consists of 15 residues. In germline, CDR1 is SGHTA, CDR2 FQGNSA. The CDR3 sequence is CASSLWGGEDTEAFF. DNA for the CDR3: TGTGCCAGCAGCTTATGGGGGGGGGAGGACACTGAAGCTTTCTTT. The full variable domain, in which reference TRBV7-2 and TRBJ1-1 provide the parts outside the CDR3, is GAGVSQSPSNKVTEKGKDVELRCDPISGHTALYWYRQSLGQGLEFLIYFQGNSAPDKSGLPSDRFSAERTGGSVSTLTIQRTQQEDSAVYLCASSLWGGEDTEAFFGQGTRLTVV.

The J gene is TRBJ2-7, the V gene TRBV14; 8 nucleotides line up with TRBD1. The V segment lost 4 bases and the J segment 2 bases; nucleotides outside the gene matches: 7. Germline CDR1 SGHDN, CDR2 FVKESK. This CDR3 has 15 residues. The chain's CDR3 is CASSPDRGVPYEQYF. The DNA for the CDR3 is TGTGCCAGCAGCCCCGACAGGGGAGTTCCCTACGAGCAGTACTTC.

The chain uses TRBV6-5 and TRBJ1-5; TRBD1 matches 7 bases. With V trimmed by 7 bases and J by 6 bases, 12 bases remained unmatched. The CDR3 covers 15 residues. Germline V gives CDR1 MNHEY, CDR2 SVGAGI. CDR3 bases: TGTGCCAGCAACCAGGGGGATAATCGAGGTCAGCCCCAGCATTTT. This translates into CASNQGDNRGQPQHF.

The rearrangement uses TRBV5-6 and TRBJ1-4; unclear D gene. In germline, CDR1 is SGHDT, CDR2 YYEEEE. Trimming shortened V by 0 bases and J by 4 bases, and 7 bases separated the two germline ends. The CDR3 sequence is 14 residues long. The CDR3 loop is CASSLARGNEKLFF. CDR3 bases: TGTGCCAGCAGCTTGGCACGGGGTAATGAAAAACTGTTTTTT.

V gene TRBV2 combines with J gene TRBJ1-1; 9 nucleotides align to TRBD1. With V trimmed by 0 bases and J by 0 bases, 5 bases remained unmatched. The CDR3 loop spans 17 amino acids. Germline V gene data show CDR1 as SNHLY and CDR2 as FYNNEI. In DNA form, the CDR3 reads TGTGCCAGCAGTGAAGCCCCCGGACAGGGGATGAACACTGAAGCTTTCTTT. Residues: CASSEAPGQGMNTEAFF. The whole variable domain, filled in from reference TRBV2 and TRBJ1-1, reads EPEVTQTPSHQVTQMGQEVILRCVPISNHLYFYWYRQILGQKVEFLVSFYNNEISEKSEIFDDQFSVERPDGSNFTLKIRSTKLEDSAMYFCASSEAPGQGMNTEAFFGQGTRLTVV.

The V and J genes are TRBV6-2 or TRBV6-3 and TRBJ1-2; D gene unclear. The CDR3 runs to 15 residues. Germline-derived CDR1 and CDR2 are MNHEY and SVGEGT. Trimming took 2 bases from V and 0 from J, leaving 10 bases between them. The CDR3 DNA reads TGTGCCAGCAGTTACGGGCAGGCGTCTAACTATGGCTACACCTTC. As protein: CASSYGQASNYGYTF.

This chain's CDR3 is CASSLARSEQYF. In nucleotides, the CDR3 is TGTGCCAGCAGCTTAGCGCGCTCAGAGCAGTACTTC. The J gene is TRBJ2-7, the V gene TRBV13, with D unclear. The V and J ends lost 1 base and 7 bases respectively, with 8 bases between them. The CDR3 is 12 amino acids. Germline CDR1 PRHDT, CDR2 FYEKMQ (reference sequence).

V is TRBV7-9 and J is TRBJ1-6; 9 bases line up with TRBD1. The CDR3 spans 13 residues. Germline CDR1 reads SEHNR; CDR2 reads FQNEAQ (reference sequence). Trimming removed 5 bases from V and 8 bases from J; junction bases left unmatched: 1. The CDR3 DNA follows: TGTGCCAGCAGCCGGACAGGGGATTCACCCCTCCACTTT. Amino acids: CASSRTGDSPLHF.

A single count supports this clone. V is TRBV6-6 and J is TRBJ1-6, with D tentatively TRBD1 (6 bases). Germline V lookup: CDR1 MNHNY, CDR2 SVGAGI (reference sequence). This CDR3 comprises 17 residues. V was pared by 5 bases and J by 9 bases, with 23 bases between. The CDR3 nucleotides read TGTGCCAGCAGTCCTGACAGGTACGGGGACCGGATTTCACCCCTCCACTTT. Residues: CASSPDRYGDRISPLHF.

This chain links TRBV9 with TRBJ2-7; TRBD2 might be the D (5 bases). The CDR3 totals 15 residues. Per the germline V gene, CDR1 is SGDLS and CDR2 is YYNGEE. Trimming took off 4 bases at V and 2 bases at J, with 16 bases between the two ends. CDR3 coding DNA: TGTGCCAGCAGCCCAGGACTTGCCGAAGCCTACGAGCAGTACTTC. It specifies CASSPGLAEAYEQYF.

The chain combines TRBV11-2 with TRBJ1-3, with D uncertain. V was cut by 6 bases and J by 2 bases, with 5 bases left in between. The germline V gene has CDR1 SGHAT and CDR2 FQNNGV. The length of the CDR3 is 12 residues. The CDR3 bases are TGTGCCAGCAGTGTAGCTGGAAACACCATATATTTT. It is translated as CASSVAGNTIYF.

V usage is TRBV6-5 and J usage is TRBJ1-6; no clear D. This CDR3 region has 15 residues. Germline V gives CDR1 MNHEY, CDR2 SVGAGI. V was shortened by 4 bases and J by 5 bases, with 12 bases between the two germline ends. In nucleotides, the CDR3 is TGTGCCAGCAGTTCCTCAGGAGGTGATAATTCACCCCTCCACTTT. This encodes CASSSSGGDNSPLHF.

The rearrangement uses TRBV18 and TRBJ2-7; TRBD1 might be the D (6 bases). The V and J ends lost 5 bases and 2 bases respectively, with 10 bases between them. The CDR3 loop spans 13 amino acids. Germline V gene data show CDR1 as KGHSH and CDR2 as LQKENI. The DNA for the CDR3 is TGTGCCAGCTCAACTCAGGGGACCTACGAGCAGTACTTC. This sequence encodes CASSTQGTYEQYF.

The chain combines TRBV9 with TRBJ1-5; tentative D call: TRBD1 (5 bases). Trimming left V 4 bases short and J 4 bases short, with 15 bases between. Germline CDR1 SGDLS, CDR2 YYNGEE. The CDR3 sequence is 15 residues long. The CDR3 sequence is CASSYGGGGNQPQHF. CDR3 nucleotide sequence: TGTGCCAGCAGCTATGGGGGAGGAGGGAATCAGCCCCAGCATTTT.

CDR3 sequence reads: CASSRNSIGEQYF. CDR3 DNA sequence: TGTGCCAGCAGTCGGAACAGCATTGGGGAGCAGTACTTC. The V and J genes are TRBV5-4 and TRBJ2-7; D gene ambiguous. CDR3 length equals 13 residues. Deletions cut 5 bases from V and 7 bases from J, with 16 bases between. The germline V gene has CDR1 SGHNT and CDR2 YYREEE (reference sequence).

V is TRBV2 and J is TRBJ1-4; D is perhaps TRBD1 (5 bases). The CDR3 is made up of 13 amino acids. Germline V CDR1 and CDR2: SNHLY, FYNNEI. The V gene lost 5 bases and the J gene lost 11 bases, with 15 bases spanning the gap. The CDR3 DNA reads TGTGCCAGCAGTCCTAACGAGGAGGGGAAACTGTTTTTT. Encoded protein: CASSPNEEGKLFF.

This rearrangement joins TRBV5-6 to TRBJ1-5; possible D gene TRBD1, 5 bases. In germline, CDR1 is SGHDT, CDR2 YYEEEE. The CDR3 spans 14 residues. The germline V and J ends were trimmed by 0 bases and 4 bases, with 8 bases remaining between them. The CDR3 nucleotides read TGTGCCAGCAGCTTGGGACAGCTAAATCAGCCCCAGCATTTT. This sequence encodes CASSLGQLNQPQHF.